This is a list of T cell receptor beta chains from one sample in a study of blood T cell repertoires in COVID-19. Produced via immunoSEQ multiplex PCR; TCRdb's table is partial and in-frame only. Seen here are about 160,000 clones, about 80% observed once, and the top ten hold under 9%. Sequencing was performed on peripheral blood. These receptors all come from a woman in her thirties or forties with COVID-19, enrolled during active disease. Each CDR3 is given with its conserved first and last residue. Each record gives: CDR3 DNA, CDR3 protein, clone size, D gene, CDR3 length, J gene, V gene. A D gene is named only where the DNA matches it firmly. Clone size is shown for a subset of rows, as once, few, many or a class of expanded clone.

CDR3nt: TGTGCCAGCAGTGAAGAACTGGCAGCAAGGAGCTCCTATAATTCACCCCTCCACTTT
CDR3aa: CASSEELAARSSYNSPLHF
abundance: .
d_gene: .
len: 19
j_gene: TRBJ1-6
v_gene: TRBV6-1

CDR3nt: TGTGCCAGCAGTCTAGGACAGAATAACTATGGCTACACCTTC
CDR3aa: CASSLGQNNYGYTF
abundance: .
d_gene: .
len: 14
j_gene: TRBJ1-2
v_gene: TRBV28

CDR3nt: TGTGCCAGCTCTCGGACAGGGGGTATTGGCTACACCTTC
CDR3aa: CASSRTGGIGYTF
abundance: .
d_gene: TRBD1
len: 13
j_gene: TRBJ1-2
v_gene: TRBV18

CDR3nt: TGTGCCAGCAGCCCAGCGGTAACGGTAACTAATGAAAAACTGTTTTTT
CDR3aa: CASSPAVTVTNEKLFF
abundance: .
d_gene: .
len: 16
j_gene: TRBJ1-4
v_gene: TRBV11-2

CDR3nt: TGTGCCAGCAGTTACTCGTGGGGGGGCTCCTACGAGCAGTACTTC
CDR3aa: CASSYSWGGSYEQYF
abundance: .
d_gene: TRBD2
len: 15
j_gene: TRBJ2-7
v_gene: TRBV6-5

CDR3nt: TGTGCCAGCAGCCAGACTAGCCGGACCTACGAGCAGTACTTC
CDR3aa: CASSQTSRTYEQYF
abundance: .
d_gene: TRBD2
len: 14
j_gene: TRBJ2-7
v_gene: TRBV6-6

CDR3nt: TGCGCCAGCAGCTTGACGAGGGAGAGTGGGAATGAGCAGTTCTTC
CDR3aa: CASSLTRESGNEQFF
abundance: .
d_gene: .
len: 15
j_gene: TRBJ2-1
v_gene: TRBV5-1

CDR3nt: TGTGCCAGCAGCCAGTTCGGGACATTAAATGAAAAACTGTTTTTT
CDR3aa: CASSQFGTLNEKLFF
abundance: .
d_gene: .
len: 15
j_gene: TRBJ1-4
v_gene: TRBV3-1/TRBV3-2

CDR3nt: TGTGCCAGCAGTTTGGTTGGGACTAGCGCCCGGGAGCAGTACTTC
CDR3aa: CASSLVGTSAREQYF
abundance: .
d_gene: TRBD2
len: 15
j_gene: TRBJ2-7
v_gene: TRBV27

CDR3nt: TGTGCCAGCAGCCTAGCGGGCTCCTACGAGCAGTACTTC
CDR3aa: CASSLAGSYEQYF
abundance: few
d_gene: TRBD2
len: 13
j_gene: TRBJ2-7
v_gene: TRBV25-1

CDR3nt: TGTGCCAGCAGTTACGGAATGGTAGGGACAGGGGGGGAAGCTTTCTTT
CDR3aa: CASSYGMVGTGGEAFF
abundance: .
d_gene: TRBD1
len: 16
j_gene: TRBJ1-1
v_gene: TRBV6-6

CDR3nt: TGTGCCAGCAGCCAAGACCGTCTGTCAGGGACAGGGAATTCACCCCTCCACTTT
CDR3aa: CASSQDRLSGTGNSPLHF
abundance: .
d_gene: TRBD1
len: 18
j_gene: TRBJ1-6
v_gene: TRBV3-1/TRBV3-2

CDR3nt: TGTGCCTGGAGTGACGGACAGGGTTATTCACCCCTCCACTTT
CDR3aa: CAWSDGQGYSPLHF
abundance: .
d_gene: TRBD1
len: 14
j_gene: TRBJ1-6
v_gene: TRBV30

CDR3nt: TGTGCCACCCTCTCTACGTTGGGCGCTGAAGCTTTCTTT
CDR3aa: CATLSTLGAEAFF
abundance: .
d_gene: .
len: 13
j_gene: TRBJ1-1
v_gene: TRBV12-3/TRBV12-4

CDR3nt: TGTGCCAGCATTATGGGCGCTGGCAATGAGCAGTTCTTC
CDR3aa: CASIMGAGNEQFF
abundance: .
d_gene: .
len: 13
j_gene: TRBJ2-1
v_gene: TRBV28